This T cell receptor beta chain was identified during a study of cytomegalovirus exposure and HLA in healthy donors. Whole-study results and caveats: Subsequent analysis of the approximately 110 validation repertoires found a tendency for first-cohort TCR clusters to co-occur. In vitro work confirmed that three CMV-associated chains recognize CMV antigens.

As to this clone: Its antigen remains unknown.

The protocol was immunoSEQ multiplex PCR, while the TCRdb copy is restricted to in-frame clones and leaves out a portion. The sample contains under 200,000 clones, about 90% of which appear only once. The CDR3 has 13 amino acids. Germline CDR1 reads MDHEN; CDR2 reads SYDVKM. Trimming took 8 bases from V and 2 from J; bases not matched to a gene: 6. This TCR was sampled from a young man in good health and CMV-seropositive. The sample was PBMCs. The chain joins TRBV28 to TRBJ2-7; 7 bases fit TRBD1. The CDR3 protein is CASVGDRPYEQYF. The CDR3 DNA sequence: TGTGCCAGCGTCGGGGACAGACCCTACGAGCAGTACTTC.